This T cell receptor (beta chain) emerged from a study of cytomegalovirus exposure and HLA in healthy donors. This clone was detected only a few times. Its antigen remains unknown. The PCR was carried out with 60 Vbeta primers and 13 Jbeta primers. Sequencing was performed with immunoSEQ multiplex PCR; in TCRdb, only in-frame clones are kept and a portion is missing. The repertoire consists of under 200,000 clones, with roughly four fifths occurring once and the leading ten covering around 2.4%. Study-wide findings and caveats: TCR beta V segments were, for the most part, productive about 87% or about 30% of the time in an earlier analysis.

The sequenced sample consisted of PBMCs. The TCR originated in a female donor in good health and CMV-seronegative.

CDR3 protein: CAWDNPGAGANVLTF. As DNA, the CDR3 is TGTGCCTGGGATAATCCTGGGGCAGGGGCCAACGTCCTGACTTTC. V and J are TRBV30 and TRBJ2-6; D might be TRBD1 (5 bases). Trimming left V 5 bases short and J 4 bases short, with 15 bases between. The CDR3 loop spans 15 amino acids. The germline V gene has CDR1 GTSNPN and CDR2 SVGIG (reference sequence).